The rows below give T cell receptor beta chains drawn from one sample of a study of human T cells and chemical hapten exposure. In TCRdb, the RACE reads were re-called with MiXCR into one record per CDR3 protein. The sample consists of around 300,000 distinct CDR3 sequences, around 7% of them appearing once. The specimen was whole blood, collected in connection with sensitization to the hapten diphenylcyclopropenone (DPC). All receptors come from a woman between 18 and 29 years old with alopecia areata. Some clones in this sample may be carry-over from other donors' samples. Both conserved end residues are part of each CDR3. The order of the fields is D gene, J gene, V gene, clone size, CDR3 protein, CDR3 DNA. D genes are given only for firm matches. Only part of the rows carry a size: once, few, many, or a class if the clone is expanded.

D gene: TRBD1
J gene: TRBJ1-6
V gene: TRBV20-1
clone size: .
CDR3 protein: CSAHRDSPNSPLHF
CDR3 DNA: TGCAGTGCCCACCGGGACAGTCCAAATTCACCCCTCCACTTT

D gene: TRBD1
J gene: TRBJ1-2
V gene: TRBV29-1
clone size: .
CDR3 protein: CSVGQPGDYGYTF
CDR3 DNA: TGCAGCGTGGGACAGCCGGGCGACTATGGCTACACCTTC

D gene: TRBD2
J gene: TRBJ2-7
V gene: TRBV12-3/TRBV12-4
clone size: .
CDR3 protein: CASSFGLAGGAYEQYF
CDR3 DNA: TGTGCCAGCAGTTTCGGCCTAGCGGGGGGTGCCTACGAGCAGTACTTC

D gene: .
J gene: TRBJ1-5
V gene: TRBV7-2
clone size: few
CDR3 protein: CASSLVGGFNQPQHF
CDR3 DNA: TGTGCCAGCAGCTTAGTTGGGGGGTTCAATCAGCCCCAGCATTTT

D gene: .
J gene: TRBJ1-1
V gene: TRBV20-1
clone size: .
CDR3 protein: CSAREGVFNEAFF
CDR3 DNA: TGCAGTGCTAGAGAAGGGGTTTTCAATGAAGCTTTCTTT

D gene: .
J gene: TRBJ2-7
V gene: TRBV28
clone size: few
CDR3 protein: CASSLLVGYEQYF
CDR3 DNA: TGTGCCAGCAGTTTATTAGTGGGCTACGAGCAGTACTTC

D gene: .
J gene: TRBJ2-5
V gene: TRBV20-1
clone size: .
CDR3 protein: CSAREGTRETQYF
CDR3 DNA: TGCAGTGCTAGAGAAGGGACCAGAGAGACCCAGTACTTC

D gene: .
J gene: TRBJ1-2
V gene: TRBV6-2/TRBV6-3
clone size: many
CDR3 protein: CASRRVDGNYGYTF
CDR3 DNA: TGTGCCAGCCGTCGGGTGGACGGAAACTATGGCTACACCTTC

D gene: .
J gene: TRBJ1-4
V gene: TRBV7-8
clone size: .
CDR3 protein: CASSPWQGDEKLFF
CDR3 DNA: TGTGCCAGCAGCCCTTGGCAGGGTGACGAAAAACTGTTTTTT

D gene: TRBD2
J gene: TRBJ2-5
V gene: TRBV6-5
clone size: .
CDR3 protein: CASSYDPAGGYSETQYF
CDR3 DNA: TGTGCCAGCAGTTACGACCCAGCCGGGGGGTATTCGGAGACCCAGTACTTC

D gene: .
J gene: TRBJ2-1
V gene: TRBV7-9
clone size: few
CDR3 protein: CASSQGPGQQTYNEQFF
CDR3 DNA: TGTGCCAGCAGTCAAGGCCCAGGACAGCAAACCTACAATGAGCAGTTCTTC

D gene: .
J gene: TRBJ2-3
V gene: TRBV29-1
clone size: many
CDR3 protein: CSVEDQGSTDTQYF
CDR3 DNA: TGCAGCGTTGAAGATCAGGGGAGCACAGATACGCAGTATTTT

D gene: TRBD2
J gene: TRBJ2-3
V gene: TRBV11-2
clone size: .
CDR3 protein: CASSLDPGGVDPDTQYF
CDR3 DNA: TGTGCCAGCAGCTTAGACCCGGGGGGAGTTGACCCAGATACGCAGTATTTT

D gene: .
J gene: TRBJ2-7
V gene: TRBV4-2
clone size: many
CDR3 protein: CASSPEGRGNFQYF
CDR3 DNA: TGTGCCAGCAGCCCCGAAGGAAGGGGCAATTTTCAGTACTTC

D gene: TRBD1
J gene: TRBJ1-5
V gene: TRBV20-1
clone size: few
CDR3 protein: CSASPGQGYQPQHF
CDR3 DNA: TGCAGTGCTAGTCCGGGACAGGGCTATCAGCCCCAGCATTTT

D gene: .
J gene: TRBJ2-3
V gene: TRBV9
clone size: many
CDR3 protein: CASSVDGGPDTQYF
CDR3 DNA: TGTGCCAGCAGCGTAGATGGGGGGCCAGATACGCAGTATTTT

D gene: .
J gene: TRBJ1-1
V gene: TRBV28
clone size: few
CDR3 protein: CATRAGSAEAFF
CDR3 DNA: TGTGCCACCAGGGCCGGGAGCGCTGAAGCTTTCTTT

D gene: .
J gene: TRBJ2-3
V gene: TRBV5-6
clone size: many
CDR3 protein: CASSLGLGGNTDTQYF
CDR3 DNA: TGTGCCAGCAGCTTGGGCCTAGGGGGGAACACAGATACGCAGTATTTT

D gene: TRBD1
J gene: TRBJ2-7
V gene: TRBV13
clone size: few
CDR3 protein: CASSSRDSTYEQYF
CDR3 DNA: TGTGCCAGCAGCTCCCGGGACAGTACCTACGAGCAGTACTTC

D gene: TRBD1
J gene: TRBJ2-1
V gene: TRBV25-1
clone size: many
CDR3 protein: CAITGVSGNEQFF
CDR3 DNA: TGTGCCATTACAGGGGTTTCAGGTAATGAGCAGTTCTTC

D gene: TRBD1
J gene: TRBJ2-7
V gene: TRBV6-5
clone size: many
CDR3 protein: CASSRTGGGEQYF
CDR3 DNA: TGTGCCAGCAGCCGGACAGGGGGCGGCGAGCAGTACTTC

D gene: .
J gene: TRBJ1-2
V gene: TRBV7-9
clone size: .
CDR3 protein: CASSLSVSLGQIVF
CDR3 DNA: TGTGCCAGCAGCTTATCAGTTTCTTTGGGACAAATAGTCTTC

D gene: .
J gene: TRBJ1-5
V gene: TRBV5-8
clone size: few
CDR3 protein: CASSHGGRNQPQHF
CDR3 DNA: TGTGCCAGCAGCCACGGCGGCAGGAATCAGCCCCAGCATTTT

D gene: .
J gene: TRBJ2-3
V gene: TRBV6-4
clone size: many
CDR3 protein: CARKDSTDTQYF
CDR3 DNA: TGTGCCAGGAAGGACAGCACAGATACGCAGTATTTT

D gene: .
J gene: TRBJ2-1
V gene: TRBV5-1
clone size: many
CDR3 protein: CARVLDYNEQFF
CDR3 DNA: TGCGCCAGGGTACTAGACTACAATGAGCAGTTCTTC

D gene: .
J gene: TRBJ1-2
V gene: TRBV6-5
clone size: .
CDR3 protein: CASSEWGRRFGTYGYTF
CDR3 DNA: TGTGCCAGCAGTGAGTGGGGGAGGAGGTTTGGTACCTATGGCTACACCTTC

D gene: .
J gene: TRBJ2-3
V gene: TRBV29-1
clone size: many
CDR3 protein: CSVGGRGTDTQYF
CDR3 DNA: TGCAGCGTAGGGGGTCGGGGCACAGATACGCAGTATTTT

D gene: .
J gene: TRBJ1-1
V gene: TRBV18
clone size: few
CDR3 protein: CASSLTSLMNTEAFF
CDR3 DNA: TGTGCCAGCTCACTGACCTCACTCATGAACACTGAAGCTTTCTTT

D gene: .
J gene: TRBJ1-6
V gene: TRBV9
clone size: .
CDR3 protein: CASSVAPSRTELNSPLHF
CDR3 DNA: TGTGCCAGCAGCGTAGCCCCCTCGAGGACCGAGCTCAATTCACCCCTCCACTTT

D gene: .
J gene: TRBJ1-5
V gene: TRBV19
clone size: few
CDR3 protein: CATRRDTAGNQPQHF
CDR3 DNA: TGTGCCACCAGGAGGGACACCGCGGGCAATCAGCCCCAGCATTTT

D gene: TRBD1
J gene: TRBJ1-6
V gene: TRBV10-3
clone size: .
CDR3 protein: CAISESGQGDSPLHF
CDR3 DNA: TGTGCCATCAGTGAGTCGGGACAGGGCGATTCACCCCTCCACTTT

D gene: .
J gene: TRBJ2-6
V gene: TRBV7-9
clone size: few
CDR3 protein: CASSLGTSNVLTF
CDR3 DNA: TGTGCCAGCAGCTTGGGCACGTCCAACGTCCTGACTTTC

D gene: .
J gene: TRBJ1-2
V gene: TRBV4-3
clone size: .
CDR3 protein: CASSQVLTGNYGYTF
CDR3 DNA: TGCGCCAGCAGCCAAGTCTTAACAGGGAACTATGGCTACACCTTC

D gene: .
J gene: TRBJ1-4
V gene: TRBV7-9
clone size: few
CDR3 protein: CADDRLEEKLFF
CDR3 DNA: TGTGCGGACGACAGGTTGGAAGAAAAACTGTTTTTT

D gene: TRBD2
J gene: TRBJ2-3
V gene: TRBV9
clone size: many
CDR3 protein: CASSVLAATTDTQYF
CDR3 DNA: TGTGCCAGCAGCGTTCTAGCGGCTACCACAGATACGCAGTATTTT

D gene: .
J gene: TRBJ1-1
V gene: TRBV7-2
clone size: .
CDR3 protein: CASTFSEGTEAFF
CDR3 DNA: TGTGCCAGCACTTTCAGCGAGGGGACTGAAGCTTTCTTT

D gene: TRBD2
J gene: TRBJ2-1
V gene: TRBV11-3
clone size: many
CDR3 protein: CASSSLGAGVDEQFF
CDR3 DNA: TGTGCCAGCAGCTCCCTTGGGGCGGGGGTTGATGAGCAGTTCTTC

D gene: .
J gene: TRBJ2-3
V gene: TRBV6-2/TRBV6-3
clone size: .
CDR3 protein: CASSRLAEGITDTQYF
CDR3 DNA: TGTGCCAGCAGCCGCTTAGCGGAAGGAATCACAGATACGCAGTATTTT

D gene: .
J gene: TRBJ2-3
V gene: TRBV7-9
clone size: .
CDR3 protein: CASSPRRGALNTDTQYF
CDR3 DNA: TGTGCCAGCAGCCCCCGACGTGGAGCCTTGAACACAGATACGCAGTATTTT

D gene: .
J gene: TRBJ1-6
V gene: TRBV4-1
clone size: many
CDR3 protein: CASSQAIGSNSPLHF
CDR3 DNA: TGCGCCAGCAGCCAAGCAATAGGGAGCAATTCACCCCTCCACTTT

D gene: .
J gene: TRBJ2-6
V gene: TRBV5-5
clone size: many
CDR3 protein: CASSPPTRAHSGANVLTF
CDR3 DNA: TGTGCCAGCAGCCCACCGACAAGGGCCCACTCTGGGGCCAACGTCCTGACTTTC

D gene: .
J gene: TRBJ1-2
V gene: TRBV20-1
clone size: few
CDR3 protein: CSARGTKNPNYGYTF
CDR3 DNA: TGCAGTGCTAGGGGGACCAAGAACCCTAACTATGGCTACACCTTC

D gene: .
J gene: TRBJ2-2
V gene: TRBV2
clone size: many
CDR3 protein: CATGGIAPTGELFF
CDR3 DNA: TGTGCCACTGGGGGGATAGCGCCCACCGGGGAGCTGTTTTTT

D gene: TRBD2
J gene: TRBJ2-1
V gene: TRBV2
clone size: many
CDR3 protein: CASLGRGTHNEQFF
CDR3 DNA: TGTGCCAGCTTAGGGCGGGGGACCCACAATGAGCAGTTCTTC

D gene: .
J gene: TRBJ1-1
V gene: TRBV3-1
clone size: many
CDR3 protein: CASSQDLRTVNTEAFF
CDR3 DNA: TGTGCCAGCAGCCAAGATTTGCGGACGGTGAACACTGAAGCTTTCTTT

D gene: TRBD2
J gene: TRBJ2-6
V gene: TRBV4-1
clone size: few
CDR3 protein: CASSQQAGGLTGANVLTF
CDR3 DNA: TGCGCCAGCAGCCAACAGGCGGGGGGCTTAACAGGGGCCAACGTCCTGACTTTC

D gene: .
J gene: TRBJ1-1
V gene: TRBV29-1
clone size: many
CDR3 protein: CSVTTGSMNTEAFF
CDR3 DNA: TGCAGCGTGACGACAGGTTCGATGAACACTGAAGCTTTCTTT

D gene: TRBD1
J gene: TRBJ2-3
V gene: TRBV10-3
clone size: many
CDR3 protein: CAISEGQGAYGTDTQYF
CDR3 DNA: TGTGCCATCAGTGAGGGACAGGGAGCCTACGGCACAGATACGCAGTATTTT

D gene: TRBD2
J gene: TRBJ2-1
V gene: TRBV24-1
clone size: many
CDR3 protein: CATSARTSDEQFF
CDR3 DNA: TGTGCCACCAGTGCCAGGACTAGCGATGAGCAGTTCTTC

D gene: .
J gene: TRBJ2-3
V gene: TRBV3-1
clone size: many
CDR3 protein: CASSQVTTDTQYF
CDR3 DNA: TGTGCCAGCAGCCAAGTCACAACAGATACGCAGTATTTT

D gene: TRBD2
J gene: TRBJ2-1
V gene: TRBV10-3
clone size: .
CDR3 protein: CAISESQASGDHNEQFF
CDR3 DNA: TGTGCCATCAGTGAGTCACAGGCTAGCGGGGACCACAATGAGCAGTTCTTC

D gene: .
J gene: TRBJ2-3
V gene: TRBV4-1
clone size: .
CDR3 protein: CASSQVSSGSTDTQYF
CDR3 DNA: TGCGCCAGCAGCCAGGTGTCTAGTGGGAGCACAGATACGCAGTATTTT

D gene: .
J gene: TRBJ2-3
V gene: TRBV27
clone size: few
CDR3 protein: CASSFMGSDTQYF
CDR3 DNA: TGTGCCAGCAGTTTTATGGGATCAGATACGCAGTATTTT

D gene: .
J gene: TRBJ2-3
V gene: TRBV3-1
clone size: .
CDR3 protein: CASSHLGTDTQYF
CDR3 DNA: TGTGCCAGCAGCCACCTAGGGACAGATACGCAGTATTTT

D gene: .
J gene: TRBJ2-6
V gene: TRBV7-2
clone size: many
CDR3 protein: CASSLEIRAGAHSGANVLTF
CDR3 DNA: TGTGCCAGCAGCTTAGAGATTCGGGCGGGGGCCCACTCTGGGGCCAACGTCCTGACTTTC

D gene: .
J gene: TRBJ2-7
V gene: TRBV24-1
clone size: many
CDR3 protein: CATSDGDEQYF
CDR3 DNA: TGTGCCACCAGTGACGGGGACGAGCAGTACTTC